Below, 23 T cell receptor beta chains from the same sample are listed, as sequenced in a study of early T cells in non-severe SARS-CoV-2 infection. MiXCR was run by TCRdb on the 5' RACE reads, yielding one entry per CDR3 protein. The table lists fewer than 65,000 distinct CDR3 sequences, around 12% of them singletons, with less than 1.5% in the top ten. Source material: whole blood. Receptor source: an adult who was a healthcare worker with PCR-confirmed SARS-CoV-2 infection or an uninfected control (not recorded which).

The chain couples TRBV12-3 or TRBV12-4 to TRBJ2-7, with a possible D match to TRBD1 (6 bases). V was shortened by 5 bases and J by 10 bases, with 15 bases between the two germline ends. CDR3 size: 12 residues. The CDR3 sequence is CASSPSQGGQYF. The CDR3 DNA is TGTGCCAGCAGTCCATCACAGGGCGGACAGTACTTC.

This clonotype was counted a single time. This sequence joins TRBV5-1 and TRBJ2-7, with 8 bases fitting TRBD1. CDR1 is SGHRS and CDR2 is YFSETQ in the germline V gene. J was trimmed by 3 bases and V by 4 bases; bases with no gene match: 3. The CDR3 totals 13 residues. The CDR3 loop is CASSRDRNYEQYF. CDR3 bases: TGCGCCAGCAGCCGGGACAGGAACTACGAGCAGTACTTC.

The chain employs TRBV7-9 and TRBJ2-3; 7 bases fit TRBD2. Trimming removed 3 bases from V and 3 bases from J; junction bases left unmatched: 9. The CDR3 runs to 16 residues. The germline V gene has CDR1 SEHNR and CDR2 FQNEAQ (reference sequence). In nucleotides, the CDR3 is TGTGCCAGCAGCTTCCCGACCAGCGGGGTAACAGATACGCAGTATTTT. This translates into CASSFPTSGVTDTQYF.

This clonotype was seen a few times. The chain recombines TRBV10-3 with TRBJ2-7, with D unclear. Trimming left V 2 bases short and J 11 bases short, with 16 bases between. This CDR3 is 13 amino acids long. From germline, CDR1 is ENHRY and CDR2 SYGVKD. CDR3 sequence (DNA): TGTGCCATCAGTGAGCCGGGTACCCAGGTGGAGTACTTC. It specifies CAISEPGTQVEYF.

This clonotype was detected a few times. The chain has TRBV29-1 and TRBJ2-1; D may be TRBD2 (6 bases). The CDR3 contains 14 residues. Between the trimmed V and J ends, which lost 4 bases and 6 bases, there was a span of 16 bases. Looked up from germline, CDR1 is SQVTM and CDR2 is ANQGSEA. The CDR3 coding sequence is TGCAGCGTTGGACGCGTGACTAGACTCAATGAGCAGTTCTTC. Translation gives CSVGRVTRLNEQFF.

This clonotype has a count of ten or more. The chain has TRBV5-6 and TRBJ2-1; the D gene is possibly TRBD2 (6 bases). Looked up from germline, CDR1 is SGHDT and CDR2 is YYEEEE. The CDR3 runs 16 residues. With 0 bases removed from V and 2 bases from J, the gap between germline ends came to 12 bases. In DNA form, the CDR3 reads TGTGCCAGCAGCTTGGAAGCGGGCCCCACCTACAATGAGCAGTTCTTC. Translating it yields CASSLEAGPTYNEQFF.

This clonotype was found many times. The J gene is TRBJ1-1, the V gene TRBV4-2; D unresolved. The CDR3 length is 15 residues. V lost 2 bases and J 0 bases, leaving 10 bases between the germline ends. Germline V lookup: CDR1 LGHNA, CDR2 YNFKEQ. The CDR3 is CASSQRSAMNTEAFF. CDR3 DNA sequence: TGTGCCAGCAGCCAAAGATCGGCCATGAACACTGAAGCTTTCTTT.

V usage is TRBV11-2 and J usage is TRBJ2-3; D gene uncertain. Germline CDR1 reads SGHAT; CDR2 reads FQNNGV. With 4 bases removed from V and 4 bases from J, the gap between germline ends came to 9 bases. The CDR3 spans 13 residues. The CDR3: CASSSTHPDTQYF. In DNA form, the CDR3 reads TGTGCCAGCAGCTCTACTCACCCAGATACGCAGTATTTT. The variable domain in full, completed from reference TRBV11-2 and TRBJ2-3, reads EAGVAQSPRYKIIEKRQSVAFWCNPISGHATLYWYQQILGQGPKLLIQFQNNGVVDDSQLPKDRFSAERLKGVDSTLKIQPAKLEDSAVYLCASSSTHPDTQYFGPGTRLTVL.

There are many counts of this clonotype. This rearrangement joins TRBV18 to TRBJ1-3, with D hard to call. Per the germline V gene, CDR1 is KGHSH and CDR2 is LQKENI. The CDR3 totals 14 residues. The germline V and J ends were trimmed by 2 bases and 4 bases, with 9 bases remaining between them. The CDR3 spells CASSPSGQGNTIYF. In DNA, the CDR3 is TGTGCCAGCTCACCAAGCGGGCAGGGAAACACCATATATTTT.

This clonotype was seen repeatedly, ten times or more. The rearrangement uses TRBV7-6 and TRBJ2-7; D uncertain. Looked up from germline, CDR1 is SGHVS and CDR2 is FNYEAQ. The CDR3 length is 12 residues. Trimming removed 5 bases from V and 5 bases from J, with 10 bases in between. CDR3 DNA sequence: TGTGCCAGCAGCCCGGACCAGAACGAGCAGTACTTC. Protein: CASSPDQNEQYF.

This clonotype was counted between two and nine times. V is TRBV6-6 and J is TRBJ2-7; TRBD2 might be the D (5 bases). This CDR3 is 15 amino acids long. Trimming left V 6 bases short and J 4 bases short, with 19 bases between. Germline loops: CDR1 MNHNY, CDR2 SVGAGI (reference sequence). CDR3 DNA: TGTGCCAGCAGAACCTCAGAGGGTTTGGGATACGAGCAGTACTTC. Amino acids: CASRTSEGLGYEQYF.

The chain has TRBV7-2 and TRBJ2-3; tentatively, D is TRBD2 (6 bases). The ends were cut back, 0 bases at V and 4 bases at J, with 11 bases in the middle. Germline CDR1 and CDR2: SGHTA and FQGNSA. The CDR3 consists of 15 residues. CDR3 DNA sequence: TGTGCCAGCAGCTTAGCCCGGGGGTGGTCAGATACGCAGTATTTT. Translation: CASSLARGWSDTQYF. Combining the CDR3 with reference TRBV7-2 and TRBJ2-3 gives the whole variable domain GAGVSQSPSNKVTEKGKDVELRCDPISGHTALYWYRQSLGQGLEFLIYFQGNSAPDKSGLPSDRFSAERTGGSVSTLTIQRTQQEDSAVYLCASSLARGWSDTQYFGPGTRLTVL.

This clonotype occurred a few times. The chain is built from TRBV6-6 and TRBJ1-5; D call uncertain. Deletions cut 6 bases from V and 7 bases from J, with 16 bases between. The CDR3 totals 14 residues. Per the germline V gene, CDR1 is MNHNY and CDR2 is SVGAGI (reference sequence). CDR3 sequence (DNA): TGTGCCAGCAGAGACGAGGGTATCGGACAGCCCCAGCATTTT. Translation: CASRDEGIGQPQHF.

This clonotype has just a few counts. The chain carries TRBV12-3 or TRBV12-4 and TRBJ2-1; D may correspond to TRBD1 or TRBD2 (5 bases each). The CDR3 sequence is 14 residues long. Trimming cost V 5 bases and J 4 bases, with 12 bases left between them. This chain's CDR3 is CASSPGRLYNEQFF. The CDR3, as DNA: TGTGCCAGCAGTCCGGGACGCCTTTACAATGAGCAGTTCTTC.

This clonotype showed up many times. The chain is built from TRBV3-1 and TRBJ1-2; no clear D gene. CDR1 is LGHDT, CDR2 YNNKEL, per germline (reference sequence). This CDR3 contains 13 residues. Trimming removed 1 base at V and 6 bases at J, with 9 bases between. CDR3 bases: TGTGCCAGCAGCCAAGCGGCGCAGGATGGCTACACCTTC. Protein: CASSQAAQDGYTF.

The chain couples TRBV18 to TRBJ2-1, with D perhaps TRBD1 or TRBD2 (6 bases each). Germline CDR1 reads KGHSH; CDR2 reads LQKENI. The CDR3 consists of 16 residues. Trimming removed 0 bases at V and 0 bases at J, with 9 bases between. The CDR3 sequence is CASSPPGGSSYNEQFF. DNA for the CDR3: TGTGCCAGCTCACCACCGGGGGGCAGCTCCTACAATGAGCAGTTCTTC.

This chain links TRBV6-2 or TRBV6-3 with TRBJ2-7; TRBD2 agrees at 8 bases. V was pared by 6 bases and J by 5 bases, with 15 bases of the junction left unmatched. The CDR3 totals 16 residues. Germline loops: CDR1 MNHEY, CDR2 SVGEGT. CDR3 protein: CASRPRPGGLIHEQYF. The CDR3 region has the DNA TGTGCCAGCAGACCGCGCCCGGGGGGGCTGATACACGAGCAGTACTTC.

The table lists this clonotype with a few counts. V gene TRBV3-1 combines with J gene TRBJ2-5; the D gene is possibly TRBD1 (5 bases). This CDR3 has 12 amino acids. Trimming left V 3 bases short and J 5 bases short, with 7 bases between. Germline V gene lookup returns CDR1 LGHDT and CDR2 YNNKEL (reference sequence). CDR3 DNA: TGTGCCAGCAGCCACAGGGCGGAGACCCAGTACTTC. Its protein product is CASSHRAETQYF.

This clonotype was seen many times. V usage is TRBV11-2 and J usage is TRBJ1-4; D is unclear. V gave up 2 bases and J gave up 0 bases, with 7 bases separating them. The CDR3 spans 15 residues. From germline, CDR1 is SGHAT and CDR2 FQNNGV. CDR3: CASSLFPATNEKLFF. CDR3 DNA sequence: TGTGCCAGCAGCTTATTCCCCGCAACTAATGAAAAACTGTTTTTT.

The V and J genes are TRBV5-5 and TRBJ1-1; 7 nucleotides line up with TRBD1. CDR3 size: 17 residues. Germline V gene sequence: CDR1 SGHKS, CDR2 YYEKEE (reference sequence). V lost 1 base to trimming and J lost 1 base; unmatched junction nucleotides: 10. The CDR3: CASSLWLADRANTEAFF. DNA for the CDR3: TGTGCCAGCAGCTTGTGGTTGGCTGACAGGGCGAACACTGAAGCTTTCTTT.

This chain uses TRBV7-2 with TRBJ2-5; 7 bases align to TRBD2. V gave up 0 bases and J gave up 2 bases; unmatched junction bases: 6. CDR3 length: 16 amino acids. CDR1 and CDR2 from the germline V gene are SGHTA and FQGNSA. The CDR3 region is CASSLAGGRGQETQYF. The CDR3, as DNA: TGTGCCAGCAGCTTAGCGGGTGGGCGGGGGCAAGAGACCCAGTACTTC.

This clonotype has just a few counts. CDR3 DNA sequence: TGTGCCAGCAGCCCCGACAGGAGCTCCTACGAGCAGTACTTC. This translates into CASSPDRSSYEQYF. J is TRBJ2-7 and V is TRBV13; D is perhaps TRBD1 (6 bases). The CDR3 is made up of 14 amino acids. Germline CDR1 PRHDT, CDR2 FYEKMQ (reference sequence). Trimming shortened V by 5 bases and J by 0 bases, and 11 bases separated the two germline ends.

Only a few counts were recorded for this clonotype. CDR3 nucleotides: TGTGCCAGCAGCTCCGATTCACCCCTCCACTTT. Protein: CASSSDSPLHF. V is TRBV28 and J is TRBJ1-6; no firm D call. V was clipped by 6 bases and J by 8 bases, with 5 bases between them. The CDR3 has 11 amino acids. Germline-derived CDR1 and CDR2 are MDHEN and SYDVKM.